This T cell receptor (beta chain) is drawn from a study of T cell repertoires in cytomegalovirus infection. Study background: TCR beta signatures that were public indicated CMV infection and matching HLA type. Study results and caveats: Based on cumulative public TCR beta family frequency, carriers of CMV plus the relevant HLA were identified.

Trimming cost V 6 bases and J 4 bases, with 16 bases left between them. Germline V gene lookup returns CDR1 MNHEY and CDR2 SVGAGI. The CDR3 totals 14 residues. TCRdb independently ran MiXCR on the reads; one entry per CDR3 protein. The sample has about 770,000 distinct CDR3 sequences, 25% to 35% seen once. Concerning this clonotype itself: Antigen specificity is unknown.

V usage is TRBV6-5 and J usage is TRBJ2-7; a possible D gene is TRBD2 (5 bases). This TCR came from a human donor in good health (CMV status not recorded). Some clones in this sample may be carry-over from other donors' samples. Sequences were derived from cultured CD8+ T cells from PBMCs, sampled from culture after CMV antigen stimulation. The CDR3 here is CASRLTAGGYEQYV. DNA of the CDR3: TGTGCCAGCAGACTGACGGCTGGAGGTTACGAGCAGTACGTC.